This TCR beta chain was retrieved from a study of shared clonotypes between healthy human individuals. As for the study in general: Plates per donor: three CD4 naive, three CD4 memory, two CD8 naive, one CD8 memory. Study-wide results and limits: A few donors held approximately 5% of naive CD4 clonotypes in common.

V dropped 8 bases and J dropped 0; count of bases not matched to a gene: 9. Germline values: CDR1 PRHDT, CDR2 FYEKMQ (reference sequence). This CDR3 is built from 16 residues. Only one count was recorded for this clone. Its target is unknown. Only in-frame clones appear in the TCRdb table, and some are missing; sequencing was by immunoSEQ multiplex PCR. The table lists some 1,900,000 clones, about 95% of them singletons, with more than 0.95% in the top ten. It was CD45RO-negative cells, positively selected for CCR7, that made up naive CD8 cells, with terminally differentiated effector memory CD45RA+ cells excluded.

The specimen sequenced was naive CD8+ T cells sorted from blood. The chain combines TRBV13 with TRBJ2-3; TRBD2 matches 9 bases. The receptor was isolated from a man aged 18 to 35 in good health. The CDR3 DNA is TGTGCCAGCGCTTCGGAGCGGGGGGTGAGCACAGATACGCAGTATTTT. Protein product: CASASERGVSTDTQYF.